This TCR beta chain was recovered during a study of shared clonotypes between healthy human individuals. Regarding the study as a whole: Sharing across a few donors was seen in around 5.1% of naive CD4 clonotypes. Clonotypes shared by all four donors outscored non-shared clonotypes in generation probability.

Running of the assay took place at deep level. Sequenced by immunoSEQ multiplex PCR; TCRdb stores in-frame clones only, minus some. In the table there are approximately 600,000 clones, 85% to 95% of which are singletons. In the naive CD8 group, cells lacked CD45RO and were positively selected for CCR7, so terminally differentiated effector memory CD45RA+ cells were left out. Healthy HIV-negative adults without recent acute infections or vaccinations served as donors. Turning to this clone: Its specificity is unknown.

The length of the CDR3 is 12 residues. The sequence was collected from a woman younger than 45 in good health. The source material was naive CD8+ T cells sorted from blood. The chain is built from TRBV21-1 and TRBJ1-1. TRBV21-1 is a recognized pseudogene. CDR3 loop: CASSKPGTEAFF. The CDR3 nucleotides are TGTGCCAGCAGCAAACCGGGAACTGAAGCTTTCTTT.